The source of this T cell receptor beta chain is a study of T cells after yellow fever vaccination. Template switching by 5'RACE produced TCR cDNA, adding a universal primer site and UMIs. One entry per CDR3 protein results from TCRdb running MiXCR on the 5' RACE reads. The sample has over 250,000 distinct CDR3 sequences, about 5.2% seen once. There are many counts of this clonotype. The ends were cut back, 0 bases at V and 6 bases at J, with 10 bases in the middle. CDR1 and CDR2 (germline): SGHRS, YFSETQ. The CDR3 is 14 residues long. The sequenced sample was CD4+ T cells sorted from PBMCs, obtained on the day of the yellow fever booster vaccination. The V and J genes are TRBV5-1 and TRBJ2-4; TRBD2 might be the D (5 bases). The origin of this receptor is a man aged 18 to 30 who received the YFV17D yellow fever vaccine. The CDR3 spells CASSLGGEGNIQYF. CDR3 sequence (DNA): TGCGCCAGCAGCTTGGGGGGAGAGGGAAACATTCAGTACTTC. The variable domain in full, completed from reference TRBV5-1 and TRBJ2-4, reads KAGVTQTPRYLIKTRGQQVTLSCSPISGHRSVSWYQQTPGQGLQFLFEYFSETQRNKGNFPGRFSGRQFSNSRSEMNVSTLELGDSALYLCASSLGGEGNIQYFGAGTRLSVL.